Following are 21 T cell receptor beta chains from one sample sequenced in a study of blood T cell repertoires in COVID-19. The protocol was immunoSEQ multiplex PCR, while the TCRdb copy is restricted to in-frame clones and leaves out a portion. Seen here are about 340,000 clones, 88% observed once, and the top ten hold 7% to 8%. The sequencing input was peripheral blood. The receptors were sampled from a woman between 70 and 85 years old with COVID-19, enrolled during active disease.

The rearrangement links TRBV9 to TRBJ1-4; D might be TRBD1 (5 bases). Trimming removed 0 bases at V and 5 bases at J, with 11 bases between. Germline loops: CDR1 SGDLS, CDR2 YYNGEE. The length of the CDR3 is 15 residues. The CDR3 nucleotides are TGTGCCAGCAGCGTAGCCGGGGGGTTGAATGAAAAACTGTTTTTT. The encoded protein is CASSVAGGLNEKLFF.

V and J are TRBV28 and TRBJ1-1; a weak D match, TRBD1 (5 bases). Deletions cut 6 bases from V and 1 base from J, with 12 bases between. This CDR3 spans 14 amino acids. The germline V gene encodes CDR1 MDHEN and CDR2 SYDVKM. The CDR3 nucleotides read TGTGCCAGCAGGCTCCTCACAGGGAACACTGAAGCTTTCTTT. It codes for CASRLLTGNTEAFF. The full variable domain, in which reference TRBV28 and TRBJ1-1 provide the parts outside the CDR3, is DVKVTQSSRYLVKRTGEKVFLECVQDMDHENMFWYRQDPGLGLRLIYFSYDVKMKEKGDIPEGYSVSREKKERFSLILESASTNQTSMYLCASRLLTGNTEAFFGQGTRLTVV.

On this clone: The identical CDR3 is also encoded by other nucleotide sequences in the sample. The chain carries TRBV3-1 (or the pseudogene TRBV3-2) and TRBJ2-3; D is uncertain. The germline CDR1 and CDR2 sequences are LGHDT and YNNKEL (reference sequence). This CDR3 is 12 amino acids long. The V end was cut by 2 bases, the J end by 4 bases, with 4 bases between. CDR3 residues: CASSQRADTQYF. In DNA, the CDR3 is TGTGCCAGCAGCCAACGAGCAGATACGCAGTATTTT.

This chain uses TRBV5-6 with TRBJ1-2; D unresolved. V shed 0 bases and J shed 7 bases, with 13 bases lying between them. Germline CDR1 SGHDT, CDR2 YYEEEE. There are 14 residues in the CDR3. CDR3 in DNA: TGTGCCAGCAGCTTGGGCTCTTTCTCGCGTGGCTACACCTTC. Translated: CASSLGSFSRGYTF. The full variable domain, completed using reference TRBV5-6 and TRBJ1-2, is DAGVTQSPTHLIKTRGQQVTLRCSPKSGHDTVSWYQQALGQGPQFIFQYYEEEERQRGNFPDRFSGHQFPNYSSELNVNALLLGDSALYLCASSLGSFSRGYTFGSGTRLTVV.

CDR3 nucleotide sequence: TGCGCCAGCAGCTTGGGGTACGGATCTCAGGGCTATGGCTACACCTTC. Its protein product is CASSLGYGSQGYGYTF. The genes are TRBV5-1 and TRBJ1-2; D possibly corresponds to TRBD1 (5 bases). There are 16 residues in the CDR3. CDR1 SGHRS and CDR2 YFSETQ come from the germline V gene. Deletions cut 0 bases from V and 4 bases from J, with 16 bases between.

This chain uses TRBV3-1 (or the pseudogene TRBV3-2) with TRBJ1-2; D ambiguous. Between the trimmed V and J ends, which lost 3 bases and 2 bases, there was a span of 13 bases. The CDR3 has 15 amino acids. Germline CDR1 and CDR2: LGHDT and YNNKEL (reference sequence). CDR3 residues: CASSHPSGANYGYTF. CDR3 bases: TGTGCCAGCAGCCATCCAAGTGGAGCAAACTATGGCTACACCTTC.

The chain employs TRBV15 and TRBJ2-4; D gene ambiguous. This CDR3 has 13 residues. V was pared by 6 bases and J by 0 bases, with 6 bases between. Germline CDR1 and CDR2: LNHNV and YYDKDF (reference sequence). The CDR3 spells CATRQLAKNIQYF. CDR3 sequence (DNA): TGTGCCACCAGACAGCTAGCCAAAAACATTCAGTACTTC.

In DNA form, the CDR3 reads TGTGCCAGCAGCCAGCCGGGGCAGGGGATGAGCGCTTTCTTT. It specifies CASSQPGQGMSAFF. This chain joins TRBV3-1 (or the pseudogene TRBV3-2) and TRBJ1-1, with D tentatively TRBD1 (6 bases). The germline gives CDR1 LGHDT, CDR2 YNNKEL (reference sequence). The CDR3 contains 14 residues. The ends were cut back, 3 bases at V and 11 bases at J, with 19 bases in the middle.

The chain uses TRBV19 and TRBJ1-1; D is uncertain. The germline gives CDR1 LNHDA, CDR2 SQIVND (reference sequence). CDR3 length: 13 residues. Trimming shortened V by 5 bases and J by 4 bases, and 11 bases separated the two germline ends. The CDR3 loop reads CASSEGWSTEAFF. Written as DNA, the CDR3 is TGTGCCAGTAGTGAGGGCTGGAGCACTGAAGCTTTCTTT. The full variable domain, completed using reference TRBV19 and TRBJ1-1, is DGGITQSPKYLFRKEGQNVTLSCEQNLNHDAMYWYRQDPGQGLRLIYYSQIVNDFQKGDIAEGYSVSREKKESFPLTVTSAQKNPTAFYLCASSEGWSTEAFFGQGTRLTVV.

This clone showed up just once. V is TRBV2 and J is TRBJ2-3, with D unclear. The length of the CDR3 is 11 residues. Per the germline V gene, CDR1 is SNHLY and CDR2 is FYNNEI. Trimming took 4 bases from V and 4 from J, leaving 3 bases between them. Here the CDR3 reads CASSGADTQYF. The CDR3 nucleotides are TGTGCCAGCAGTGGCGCAGATACGCAGTATTTT. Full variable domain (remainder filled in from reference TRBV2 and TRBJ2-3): EPEVTQTPSHQVTQMGQEVILRCVPISNHLYFYWYRQILGQKVEFLVSFYNNEISEKSEIFDDQFSVERPDGSNFTLKIRSTKLEDSAMYFCASSGADTQYFGPGTRLTVL.

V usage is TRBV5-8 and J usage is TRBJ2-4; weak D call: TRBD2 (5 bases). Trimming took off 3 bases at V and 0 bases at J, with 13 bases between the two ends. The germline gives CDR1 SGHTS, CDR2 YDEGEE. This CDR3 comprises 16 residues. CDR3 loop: CASSWRTDLAKNIQYF. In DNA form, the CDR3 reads TGTGCCAGCAGCTGGAGGACTGATCTAGCCAAAAACATTCAGTACTTC. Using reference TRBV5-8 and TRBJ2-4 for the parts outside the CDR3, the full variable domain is EAGVTQSPTHLIKTRGQQATLRCSPISGHTSVYWYQQALGLGLQFLLWYDEGEERNRGNFPPRFSGRQFPNYSSELNVNALELEDSALYLCASSWRTDLAKNIQYFGAGTRLSVL.

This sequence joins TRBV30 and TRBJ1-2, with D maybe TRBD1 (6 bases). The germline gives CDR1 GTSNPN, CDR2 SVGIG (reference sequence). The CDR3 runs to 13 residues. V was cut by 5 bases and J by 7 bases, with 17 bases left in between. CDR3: CAWDRFVGGGYTF. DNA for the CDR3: TGTGCCTGGGATAGGTTTGTAGGGGGTGGCTACACCTTC.

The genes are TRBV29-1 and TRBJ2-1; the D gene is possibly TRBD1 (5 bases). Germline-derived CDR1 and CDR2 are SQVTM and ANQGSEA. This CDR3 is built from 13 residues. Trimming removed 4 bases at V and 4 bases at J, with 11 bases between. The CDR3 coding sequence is TGCAGCGTTGCTCAGGACACATACAATGAGCAGTTCTTC. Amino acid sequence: CSVAQDTYNEQFF.

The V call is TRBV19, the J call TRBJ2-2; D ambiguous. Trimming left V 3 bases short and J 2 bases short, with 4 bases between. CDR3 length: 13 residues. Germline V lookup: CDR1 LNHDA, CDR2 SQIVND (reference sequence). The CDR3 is CASSIQNTGELFF. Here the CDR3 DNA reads TGTGCCAGTAGTATCCAAAACACCGGGGAGCTGTTTTTT.

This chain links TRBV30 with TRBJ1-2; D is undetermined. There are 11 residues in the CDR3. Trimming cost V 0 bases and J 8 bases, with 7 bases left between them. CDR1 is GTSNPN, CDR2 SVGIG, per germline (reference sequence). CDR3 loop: CAWSVIQGYTF. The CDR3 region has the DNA TGTGCCTGGAGTGTTATCCAGGGCTACACCTTC.

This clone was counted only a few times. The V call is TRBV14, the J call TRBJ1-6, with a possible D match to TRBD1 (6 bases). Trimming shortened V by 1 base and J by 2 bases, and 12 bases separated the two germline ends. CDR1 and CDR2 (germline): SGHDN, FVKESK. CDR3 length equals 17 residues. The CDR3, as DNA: TGTGCCAGCAGCCAAGCTGGGGGGGCCGCCTATAATTCACCCCTCCACTTT. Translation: CASSQAGGAAYNSPLHF.

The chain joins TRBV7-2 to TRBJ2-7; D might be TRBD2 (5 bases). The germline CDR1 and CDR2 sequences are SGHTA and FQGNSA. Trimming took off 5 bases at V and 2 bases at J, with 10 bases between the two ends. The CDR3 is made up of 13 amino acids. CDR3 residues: CASSGEFPYEQYF. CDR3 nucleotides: TGTGCCAGCAGCGGGGAGTTCCCCTACGAGCAGTACTTC.

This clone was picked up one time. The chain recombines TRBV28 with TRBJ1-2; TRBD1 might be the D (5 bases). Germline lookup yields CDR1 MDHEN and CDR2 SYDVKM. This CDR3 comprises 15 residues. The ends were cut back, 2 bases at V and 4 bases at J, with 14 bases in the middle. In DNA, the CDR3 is TGTGCCAGCAGTTTAGGAACAGGTTACCTCTATGGCTACACCTTC. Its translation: CASSLGTGYLYGYTF.

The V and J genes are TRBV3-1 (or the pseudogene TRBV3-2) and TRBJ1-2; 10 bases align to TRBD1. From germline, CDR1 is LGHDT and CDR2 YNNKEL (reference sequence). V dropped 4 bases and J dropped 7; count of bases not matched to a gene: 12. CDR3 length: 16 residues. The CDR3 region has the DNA TGTGCCAGCAGCCCTTACCAGACAGGGGGCAGATTTGGCTACACCTTC. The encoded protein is CASSPYQTGGRFGYTF.

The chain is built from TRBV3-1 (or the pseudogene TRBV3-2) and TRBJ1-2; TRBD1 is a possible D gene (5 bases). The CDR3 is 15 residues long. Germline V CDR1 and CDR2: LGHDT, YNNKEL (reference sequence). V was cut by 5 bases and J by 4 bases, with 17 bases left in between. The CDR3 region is CASSYRDSQGYGYTF. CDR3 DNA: TGTGCCAGCAGCTACCGGGACTCTCAGGGCTATGGCTACACCTTC.

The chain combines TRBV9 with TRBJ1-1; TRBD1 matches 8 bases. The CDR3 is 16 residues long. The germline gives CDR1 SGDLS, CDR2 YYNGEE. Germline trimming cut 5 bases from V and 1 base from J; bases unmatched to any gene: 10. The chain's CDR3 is CASRPGQGHPNTEAFF. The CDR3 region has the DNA TGTGCCAGCAGGCCCGGACAGGGCCACCCGAACACTGAAGCTTTCTTT.